One and the same sample provided the 21 T cell receptor beta chains below, sequenced in a study of blood T cell repertoires in COVID-19 (dated by TCRdb to the early 2020s). The library was built by means of the immunoSEQ multiplex PCR assay. This immuneACCESS table, as held by TCRdb, lists in-frame sequences with V and J called but not all clones. Of the missing ones, under half trace to an unresolved V gene in checked studies; the others have no known cause. The sample data list a few hundred thousand clones, and 86% of these were observed just once. The top ten clonotypes cover more than 4% of the sample. The specimen sequenced was PBMCs or T cells enriched from blood (not recorded which). The source is a woman aged 30 to 39 who had been exposed to COVID-19.

This clone occurred a few times. V usage is TRBV10-3 and J usage is TRBJ1-1; D is possibly TRBD1 (6 bases). V was trimmed by 5 bases and J by 8 bases, leaving 9 bases between them. The CDR3 loop spans 11 amino acids. The germline V gene encodes CDR1 ENHRY and CDR2 SYGVKD. The CDR3 coding sequence is TGTGCCATCAGTACCGGGACAGAAGCTTTCTTT. Protein sequence: CAISTGTEAFF.

This chain joins TRBV10-3 and TRBJ1-1, with TRBD1 as a possible D gene (5 bases). The CDR3 consists of 15 residues. Germline loops: CDR1 ENHRY, CDR2 SYGVKD. V gave up 10 bases and J gave up 0 bases, with 18 bases separating them. This chain's CDR3 is CATSDSPLVNTEAFF. The CDR3 region has the DNA TGTGCCACCAGCGACAGTCCCCTTGTGAACACTGAAGCTTTCTTT.

The rearrangement joins TRBV10-3 to TRBJ1-5; 9 bases fit TRBD1. The V and J ends lost 11 bases and 5 bases, in that order; junction bases with no gene match: 10. This CDR3 has 14 residues. Germline loops: CDR1 ENHRY, CDR2 SYGVKD. This CDR3 is CASGRQGGDQPQHF. As DNA, the CDR3 is TGTGCCTCGGGGCGACAGGGGGGAGATCAGCCCCAGCATTTT.

CDR3 region: CASSGPLAPTNEKLFF. CDR3 bases: TGCGCCAGCAGTGGACCTCTAGCTCCAACTAATGAAAAACTGTTTTTT. The V and J genes are TRBV10-1 and TRBJ1-4; D is ambiguous. Germline CDR1 reads WNHNN; CDR2 reads SYGVQD (reference sequence). CDR3 length: 16 amino acids. V lost 4 bases to trimming and J lost 0 bases, with 12 bases between them.

V and J are TRBV19 and TRBJ2-1; D might be TRBD1 (5 bases). This CDR3 is built from 14 residues. Trimming left V 3 bases short and J 4 bases short, with 10 bases between. Germline V gene lookup returns CDR1 LNHDA and CDR2 SQIVND (reference sequence). CDR3: CASSINRFYNEQFF. The CDR3 region has the DNA TGTGCCAGTAGTATTAACAGGTTTTACAATGAGCAGTTCTTC. The whole variable domain, remainder taken from reference TRBV19 and TRBJ2-1, is DGGITQSPKYLFRKEGQNVTLSCEQNLNHDAMYWYRQDPGQGLRLIYYSQIVNDFQKGDIAEGYSVSREKKESFPLTVTSAQKNPTAFYLCASSINRFYNEQFFGPGTRLTVL.

The V gene is TRBV3-1 (or the pseudogene TRBV3-2), the J gene TRBJ1-1; 9 nucleotides match TRBD1. J lost 5 bases, V lost 3 bases, and 7 bases had no gene match. Germline CDR1 LGHDT, CDR2 YNNKEL (reference sequence). The CDR3 runs to 15 residues. CDR3 residues: CASSHGQGRVTEAFF. The CDR3 region has the DNA TGTGCCAGCAGCCACGGACAGGGGAGGGTGACTGAAGCTTTCTTT.

V gene TRBV18 combines with J gene TRBJ2-7; tentatively, D is TRBD2 (6 bases). Germline assignment: CDR1 KGHSH and CDR2 LQKENI. This CDR3 is 12 amino acids long. V was clipped by 1 base and J by 7 bases, with 8 bases between them. This CDR3 reads CASSPQGREQYF. The CDR3 nucleotides are TGTGCCAGCTCACCACAGGGGAGGGAGCAGTACTTC.

This sequence joins TRBV18 and TRBJ1-1; D ambiguous. The CDR3 covers 13 residues. Trimming left V 0 bases short and J 4 bases short, with 6 bases between. The germline V gene has CDR1 KGHSH and CDR2 LQKENI. DNA of the CDR3: TGTGCCAGCTCACCACCAGCGGTCACTGAAGCTTTCTTT. The encoded protein is CASSPPAVTEAFF.

The genes are TRBV18 and TRBJ1-1; no firm D call. Deletions cut 6 bases from V and 2 bases from J, with 10 bases between. Germline V gene sequence: CDR1 KGHSH, CDR2 LQKENI. CDR3 length equals 13 residues. The CDR3 bases are TGTGCCAGCTCGCAAGGAGGCAACACTGAAGCTTTCTTT. Translated: CASSQGGNTEAFF.

The J gene is TRBJ2-7, the V gene TRBV3-1 (or the pseudogene TRBV3-2); D perhaps matches TRBD2 (6 bases). CDR1 is LGHDT, CDR2 YNNKEL, per germline (reference sequence). Trimming took 3 bases from V and 3 from J, leaving 12 bases between them. The length of the CDR3 is 14 residues. CDR3 sequence: CASSHRDLNYEQYF. The CDR3 DNA reads TGTGCCAGCAGCCACCGGGACTTAAACTACGAGCAGTACTTC.

The chain combines TRBV27 with TRBJ1-2; D gene ambiguous. In germline, CDR1 is MNHEY, CDR2 SMNVEV (reference sequence). The germline V and J ends were trimmed by 7 bases and 5 bases, with 14 bases remaining between them. The CDR3 contains 13 residues. In DNA, the CDR3 is TGTGCCAGCACCACCCTAGCGGGGTATGGCTACACCTTC. Amino acid sequence: CASTTLAGYGYTF.

J is TRBJ1-1 and V is TRBV27; no reliable D call. Germline loops: CDR1 MNHEY, CDR2 SMNVEV (reference sequence). The ends were cut back, 4 bases at V and 5 bases at J, with 11 bases in the middle. The CDR3 is 13 amino acids. The CDR3 bases are TGTGCCAGCAGTTATGATGCGGGGACTGAAGCTTTCTTT. The encoded protein is CASSYDAGTEAFF.

This chain links TRBV29-1 with TRBJ1-3, with a possible D match to TRBD1 (6 bases). Looked up from germline, CDR1 is SQVTM and CDR2 is ANQGSEA. The V end lost 6 bases, the J end lost 4 bases, and 19 bases lay between the germline ends. The length of the CDR3 is 15 residues. In DNA, the CDR3 is TGCAGCGTGGGACCTGACACAGGGACCGGAAACACCATATATTTT. Translated, it gives CSVGPDTGTGNTIYF.

V gene TRBV5-1 combines with J gene TRBJ1-1; a possible D gene is TRBD1 (6 bases). The CDR3 loop spans 13 amino acids. V dropped 2 bases and J dropped 7 bases, with 12 bases sitting between them. Germline V lookup: CDR1 SGHRS, CDR2 YFSETQ. CDR3 nucleotides: TGCGCCAGCAGCTTACAGGGAACCTTTGAAGCTTTCTTT. Protein sequence: CASSLQGTFEAFF.

The gene calls are TRBV24-1 and TRBJ2-3; possibly TRBD1 for D (5 bases). V dropped 4 bases and J dropped 0 bases, with 13 bases sitting between them. Germline values: CDR1 KGHDR, CDR2 SFDVKD. CDR3 length equals 16 residues. The CDR3 coding sequence is TGTGCCACCAGTGACCAAGGTGACAGAAGCACAGATACGCAGTATTTT. Protein sequence: CATSDQGDRSTDTQYF.

This clone was detected once. The V gene is TRBV6-5, the J gene TRBJ2-7, with 7 bases lining up with TRBD1. Germline CDR1 reads MNHEY; CDR2 reads SVGAGI. V shed 4 bases, J shed 3 bases, and the junction held 9 bases outside the gene matches. The CDR3 runs 15 residues. CDR3 nucleotides: TGTGCCAGCAGTTCCCCAACAGGGGTCCACTACGAGCAGTACTTC. Its protein is CASSSPTGVHYEQYF.

The rearrangement links TRBV9 to TRBJ2-7; 10 bases line up with TRBD2. Trimming took 2 bases from V and 4 from J; bases not matched to a gene: 6. Germline CDR1 reads SGDLS; CDR2 reads YYNGEE. This CDR3 has 15 residues. CDR3 nucleotides: TGTGCCAGCAGCGTCAGCGGGGGGGCCGGGTACGAGCAGTACTTC. This sequence encodes CASSVSGGAGYEQYF. Filled out from reference TRBV9 and TRBJ2-7, the complete variable domain reads DSGVTQTPKHLITATGQRVTLRCSPRSGDLSVYWYQQSLDQGLQFLIQYYNGEERAKGNILERFSAQQFPDLHSELNLSSLELGDSALYFCASSVSGGAGYEQYFGPGTRLTVT.

V gene TRBV3-1 (or the pseudogene TRBV3-2) combines with J gene TRBJ2-3; TRBD2 matches at 9 bases. Germline CDR1 is LGHDT and CDR2 is YNNKEL (reference sequence). The CDR3 covers 16 residues. Trimming took 2 bases from V and 0 from J; bases not matched to a gene: 3. CDR3 sequence reads: CASSQKTSGSTDTQYF. In DNA, the CDR3 is TGTGCCAGCAGCCAAAAAACTAGCGGGAGCACAGATACGCAGTATTTT.

The J gene is TRBJ2-4, the V gene TRBV2; possibly TRBD1 for D (6 bases). Germline-derived CDR1 and CDR2 are SNHLY and FYNNEI. V gave up 8 bases and J gave up 1 base, with 15 bases separating them. The length of the CDR3 is 15 residues. This CDR3 is CASLTGHGAKNIQYF. The CDR3 DNA reads as TGTGCCAGCCTGACAGGCCATGGGGCCAAAAACATTCAGTACTTC.

V usage is TRBV24-1 and J usage is TRBJ2-3; TRBD2 might be the D (6 bases). Germline V gene sequence: CDR1 KGHDR, CDR2 SFDVKD. The CDR3 sequence is 15 residues long. Deletions cut 2 bases from V and 1 base from J, with 9 bases between. Here the CDR3 reads CATSDSASGTDTQYF. In DNA form, the CDR3 reads TGTGCCACCAGTGATTCCGCTAGCGGCACAGATACGCAGTATTTT.

The J gene is TRBJ1-1, the V gene TRBV7-9; D might be TRBD1 (6 bases). Trimming left V 4 bases short and J 5 bases short, with 14 bases between. The germline gives CDR1 SEHNR, CDR2 FQNEAQ (reference sequence). The CDR3 length is 14 residues. The chain's CDR3 is CASSSTGSWTEAFF. The CDR3 DNA reads as TGTGCCAGCAGCTCAACAGGGAGTTGGACTGAAGCTTTCTTT.